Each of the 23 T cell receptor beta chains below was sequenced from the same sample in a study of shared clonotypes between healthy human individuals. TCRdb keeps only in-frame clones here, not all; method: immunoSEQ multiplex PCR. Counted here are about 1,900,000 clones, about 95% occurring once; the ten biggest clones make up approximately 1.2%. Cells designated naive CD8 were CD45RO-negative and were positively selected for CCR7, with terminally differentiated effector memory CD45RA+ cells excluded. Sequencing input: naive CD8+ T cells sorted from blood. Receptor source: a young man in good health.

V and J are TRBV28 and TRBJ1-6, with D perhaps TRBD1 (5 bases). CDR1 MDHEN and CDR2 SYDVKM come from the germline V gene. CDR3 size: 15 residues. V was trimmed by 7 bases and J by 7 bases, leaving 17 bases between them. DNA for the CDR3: TGTGCCAGCACCAGACGGGGGGGTGGAAATTCACCCCTCCACTTT. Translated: CASTRRGGGNSPLHF.

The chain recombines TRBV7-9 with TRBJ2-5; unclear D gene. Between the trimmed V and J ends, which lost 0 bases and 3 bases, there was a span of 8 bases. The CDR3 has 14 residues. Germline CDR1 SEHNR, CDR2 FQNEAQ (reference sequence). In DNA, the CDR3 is TGTGCCAGCAGCTTAGCGCAGGTCGAAGAGACCCAGTACTTC. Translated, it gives CASSLAQVEETQYF.

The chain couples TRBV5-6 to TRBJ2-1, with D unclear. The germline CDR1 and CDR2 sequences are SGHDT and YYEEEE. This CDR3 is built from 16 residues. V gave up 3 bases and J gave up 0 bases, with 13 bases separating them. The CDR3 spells CASSWMTRHSYNEQFF. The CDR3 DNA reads TGTGCCAGCAGCTGGATGACAAGACACTCCTACAATGAGCAGTTCTTC.

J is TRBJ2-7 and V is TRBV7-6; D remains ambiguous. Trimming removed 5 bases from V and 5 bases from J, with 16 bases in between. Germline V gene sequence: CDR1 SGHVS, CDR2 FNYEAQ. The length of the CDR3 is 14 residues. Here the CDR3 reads CASSDLRGRNEQYF. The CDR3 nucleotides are TGTGCCAGCAGCGACCTCAGAGGTAGGAACGAGCAGTACTTC. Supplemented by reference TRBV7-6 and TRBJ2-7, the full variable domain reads GAGVSQSPRYKVTKRGQDVALRCDPISGHVSLYWYRQALGQGPEFLTYFNYEAQQDKSGLPNDRFSAERPEGSISTLTIQRTEQRDSAMYRCASSDLRGRNEQYFGPGTRLTVT.

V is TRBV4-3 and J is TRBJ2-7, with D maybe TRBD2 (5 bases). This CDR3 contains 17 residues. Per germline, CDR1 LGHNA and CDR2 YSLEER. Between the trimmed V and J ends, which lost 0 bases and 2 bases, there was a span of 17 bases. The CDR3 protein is CASSQDKFGLGAYEQYF. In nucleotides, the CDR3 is TGCGCCAGCAGCCAAGACAAATTCGGACTGGGAGCCTACGAGCAGTACTTC.

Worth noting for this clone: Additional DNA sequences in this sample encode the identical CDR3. CDR3 nucleotide sequence: TGCAGCGTCGGGACAGGGCCCGGGGAGCTGTTTTTT. Amino acid sequence: CSVGTGPGELFF. The chain links TRBV29-1 to TRBJ2-2, with 9 bases fitting TRBD1. This CDR3 region has 12 residues. Germline assignment: CDR1 SQVTM and CDR2 ANQGSEA. The V gene end was trimmed by 6 bases and the J gene end by 6 bases; junction bases not matched to a gene: 2.

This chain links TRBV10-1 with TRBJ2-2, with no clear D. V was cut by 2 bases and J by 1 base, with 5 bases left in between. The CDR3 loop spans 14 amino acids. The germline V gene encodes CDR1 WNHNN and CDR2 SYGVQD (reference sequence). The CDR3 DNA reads TGCGCCAGCAGTGAGATGGGGAACACCGGGGAGCTGTTTTTT. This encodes CASSEMGNTGELFF.

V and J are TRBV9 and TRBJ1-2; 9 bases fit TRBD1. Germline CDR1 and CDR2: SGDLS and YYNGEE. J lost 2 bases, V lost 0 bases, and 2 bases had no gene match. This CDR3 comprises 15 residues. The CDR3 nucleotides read TGTGCCAGCAGCGTAGAGGGACAGGGCAACTATGGCTACACCTTC. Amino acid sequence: CASSVEGQGNYGYTF.

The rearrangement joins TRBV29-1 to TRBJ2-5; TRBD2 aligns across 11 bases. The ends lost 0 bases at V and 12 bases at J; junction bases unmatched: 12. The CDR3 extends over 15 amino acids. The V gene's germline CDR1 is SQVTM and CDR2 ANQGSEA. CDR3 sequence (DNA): TGCAGCGTTGAAGATCATGTACTAGCGGGAGCCCCGAAGTACTTC. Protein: CSVEDHVLAGAPKYF.

CDR3 sequence reads: CATSSWGGPYNEQFF. In DNA form, the CDR3 reads TGTGCCACCAGCTCCTGGGGGGGGCCCTACAATGAGCAGTTCTTC. J is TRBJ2-1 and V is TRBV15, with D possibly TRBD2 on 7 matching bases. Germline V gene data show CDR1 as LNHNV and CDR2 as YYDKDF (reference sequence). The length of the CDR3 is 15 residues. V lost 5 bases and J 2 bases, leaving 13 bases between the germline ends.

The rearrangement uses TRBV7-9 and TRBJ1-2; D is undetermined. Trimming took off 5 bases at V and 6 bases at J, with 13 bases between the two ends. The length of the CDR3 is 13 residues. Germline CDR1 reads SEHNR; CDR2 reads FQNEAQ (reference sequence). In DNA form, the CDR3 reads TGTGCCAGCAGCCTCCCGGCTGGGAATGGCTACACCTTC. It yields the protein CASSLPAGNGYTF.

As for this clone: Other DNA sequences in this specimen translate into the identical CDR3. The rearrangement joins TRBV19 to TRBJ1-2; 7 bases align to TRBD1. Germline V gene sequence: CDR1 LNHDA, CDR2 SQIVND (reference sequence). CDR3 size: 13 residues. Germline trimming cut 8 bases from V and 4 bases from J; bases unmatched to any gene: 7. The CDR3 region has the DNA TGTGCCAGTTCTCCGGGACAGAGCTATGGCTACACCTTC. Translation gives CASSPGQSYGYTF.

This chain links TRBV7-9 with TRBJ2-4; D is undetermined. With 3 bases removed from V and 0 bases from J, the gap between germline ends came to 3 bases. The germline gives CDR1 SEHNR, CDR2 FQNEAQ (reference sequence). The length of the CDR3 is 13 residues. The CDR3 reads CASSLPAKNIQYF. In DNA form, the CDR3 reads TGTGCCAGCAGCTTGCCAGCCAAAAACATTCAGTACTTC.

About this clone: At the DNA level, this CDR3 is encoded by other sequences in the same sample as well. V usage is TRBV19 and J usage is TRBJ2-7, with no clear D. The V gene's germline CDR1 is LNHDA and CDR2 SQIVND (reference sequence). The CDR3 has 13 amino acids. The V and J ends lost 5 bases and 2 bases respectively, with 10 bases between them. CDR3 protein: CASSPGGTYEQYF. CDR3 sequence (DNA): TGTGCCAGTAGTCCAGGTGGGACCTACGAGCAGTACTTC.

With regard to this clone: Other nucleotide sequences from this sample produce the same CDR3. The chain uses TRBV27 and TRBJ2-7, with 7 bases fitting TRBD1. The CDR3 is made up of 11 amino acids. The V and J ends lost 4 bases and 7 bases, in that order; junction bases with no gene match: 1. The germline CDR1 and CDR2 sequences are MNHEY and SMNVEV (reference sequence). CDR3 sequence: CASSSTGEQYF. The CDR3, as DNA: TGTGCCAGCAGTTCGACAGGGGAGCAGTACTTC.

DNA for the CDR3: TGCGCCAGCAGCTTGGATTCCTTGCTTTCTGGGGCCAACGTCCTGACTTTC. Its translation: CASSLDSLLSGANVLTF. V is TRBV5-1 and J is TRBJ2-6; no definite D call. This CDR3 is 17 amino acids long. The germline V gene has CDR1 SGHRS and CDR2 YFSETQ. The germline V and J ends were trimmed by 0 bases and 1 base, with 11 bases remaining between them.

The CDR3 nucleotides read TGTGCCAGCAGCTTTCTGGGGCCCCAAGAGACCCAGTACTTC. Its protein product is CASSFLGPQETQYF. The chain links TRBV7-9 to TRBJ2-5, with a possible D match to TRBD1 (5 bases). Trimming stripped 3 bases from V and 1 base from J, with 9 bases between. CDR1 is SEHNR, CDR2 FQNEAQ, per germline (reference sequence). CDR3 size: 14 residues. Looking up the rest from reference TRBV7-9 and TRBJ2-5 gives the full variable domain: DTGVSQNPRHKITKRGQNVTFRCDPISEHNRLYWYRQTLGQGPEFLTYFQNEAQLEKSRLLSDRFSAERPKGSFSTLEIQRTEQGDSAMYLCASSFLGPQETQYFGPGTRLLVL.

The CDR3 region has the DNA TGTGCCAGCAGCACCCAGCGGGTGCCCTACAATGAGCAGTTCTTC. Amino acid sequence: CASSTQRVPYNEQFF. V usage is TRBV7-2 and J usage is TRBJ2-1, with a possible D match to TRBD2 (6 bases). CDR3 length: 15 residues. Looked up from germline, CDR1 is SGHTA and CDR2 is FQGNSA. V lost 5 bases and J 2 bases, leaving 13 bases between the germline ends.

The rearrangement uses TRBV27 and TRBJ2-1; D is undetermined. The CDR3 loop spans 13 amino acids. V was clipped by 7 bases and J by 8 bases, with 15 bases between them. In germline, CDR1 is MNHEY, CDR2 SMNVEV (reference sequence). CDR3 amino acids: CASTSLTGDEQFF. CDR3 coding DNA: TGTGCCAGCACCTCTCTGACGGGCGATGAGCAGTTCTTC.

The CDR3 nucleotides read TGTGCCAGCAGTTACAGGGTGGGTGAACCCTACGAGCAGTACTTC. Translating it yields CASSYRVGEPYEQYF. The chain employs TRBV27 and TRBJ2-7; tentative D call: TRBD1 (6 bases). Between the trimmed V and J ends, which lost 4 bases and 2 bases, there was a span of 15 bases. The germline CDR1 and CDR2 sequences are MNHEY and SMNVEV (reference sequence). The CDR3 is made up of 15 amino acids.

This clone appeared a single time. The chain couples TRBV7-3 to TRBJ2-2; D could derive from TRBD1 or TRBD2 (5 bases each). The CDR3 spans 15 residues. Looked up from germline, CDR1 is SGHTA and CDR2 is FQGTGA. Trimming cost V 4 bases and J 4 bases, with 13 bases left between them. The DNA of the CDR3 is TGTGCCAGCAGCTCCCCGGGACCAGTCACCGGGGAGCTGTTTTTT. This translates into CASSSPGPVTGELFF.

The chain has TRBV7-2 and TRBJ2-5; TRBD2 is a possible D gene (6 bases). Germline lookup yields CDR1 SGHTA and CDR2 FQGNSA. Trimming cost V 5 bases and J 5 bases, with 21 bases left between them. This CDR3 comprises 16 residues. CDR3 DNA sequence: TGTGCCAGCAGCGTCCCCGGAGGGCCCCCACGGGAGACCCAGTACTTC. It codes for CASSVPGGPPRETQYF.

For the CDR3, the DNA is TGTGCCAGCAGCAACACGGGGATGAACACTGAAGCTTTCTTT. This sequence encodes CASSNTGMNTEAFF. The gene calls are TRBV7-9 and TRBJ1-1, with D hard to call. The germline V gene encodes CDR1 SEHNR and CDR2 FQNEAQ (reference sequence). The CDR3 has 14 amino acids. The V gene lost 5 bases and the J gene lost 0 bases, with 10 bases spanning the gap.